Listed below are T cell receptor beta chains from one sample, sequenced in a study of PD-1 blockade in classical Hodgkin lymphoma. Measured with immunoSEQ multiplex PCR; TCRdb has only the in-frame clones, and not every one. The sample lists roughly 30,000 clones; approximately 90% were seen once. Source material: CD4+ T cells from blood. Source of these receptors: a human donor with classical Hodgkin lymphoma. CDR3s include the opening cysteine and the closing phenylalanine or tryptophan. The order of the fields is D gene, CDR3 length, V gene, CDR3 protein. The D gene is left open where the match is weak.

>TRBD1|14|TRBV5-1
CASTIGTGRYEQYF
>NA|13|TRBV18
CASSGDQGNTIYF
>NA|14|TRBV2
CASTEGQAYQPQHF
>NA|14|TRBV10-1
CASSDGERGYEQYF
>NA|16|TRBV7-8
CASSPVGTLAYNEQFF
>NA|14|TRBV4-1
CASSHLTRNSPLHF
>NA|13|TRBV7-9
CASSLDADTEAFF
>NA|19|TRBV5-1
CASSSRGLVAVGFNEKLFF
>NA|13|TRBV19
CASSNEGLYGYTF
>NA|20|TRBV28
CASSLPGLGTDRVNNSPLHF
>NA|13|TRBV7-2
CASSLEGGYEQYF
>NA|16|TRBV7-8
CASSLLEGSRNQPQHF
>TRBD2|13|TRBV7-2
CASSFLGRDEQYF
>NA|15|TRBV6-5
CASRDRGHMNTEAFF
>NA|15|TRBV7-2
CASRPRLGGGDTQYF